These T cell receptor beta chains were read from a single sample in a study of shared clonotypes between healthy human individuals. Profiled with immunoSEQ multiplex PCR; TCRdb holds only in-frame clones, not every one. Altogether 90,000 to 120,000 clones are present, 68% being singletons, with the ten largest covering approximately 25%. The sequencing sample was made of memory CD8+ T cells sorted from blood. These receptors were taken from a woman aged 30 to 39 in good health. Both conserved end residues are part of each CDR3. A D gene is named only where the DNA matches it firmly. Rows give clone size only sometimes, using once, few, many, or a class for an expanded clone.

j_gene | abundance | d_gene | v_gene | CDR3nt | CDR3aa
TRBJ2-7 | - | TRBD2 | TRBV7-8 | TGTGCCAGCAGCCCTACTAGCGGGAGAGGCTACGAGCAGTACTTC | CASSPTSGRGYEQYF
TRBJ2-7 | - | - | TRBV4-2 | TGTGCCAGCAGCCATGGGGGACTGCTCTACGAGCAGTACTTC | CASSHGGLLYEQYF
TRBJ2-3 | - | - | TRBV6-5 | TGTGCCAGCAGTGACGGGGAAAGCACAGATACGCAGTATTTT | CASSDGESTDTQYF
TRBJ2-6 | few | - | TRBV11-2 | TGTGCCAGCAGTCGATTGATCACTGGGGCCAACGTCCTGACTTTC | CASSRLITGANVLTF
TRBJ2-1 | many | TRBD1 | TRBV29-1 | TGCAGCGTGGACCCGGGACAGGGGAACAATGAGCAGTTCTTC | CSVDPGQGNNEQFF
TRBJ2-1 | few | - | TRBV15 | TGTGCCACCAGCCCACGGACTCTGAACAATGAGCAGTTCTTC | CATSPRTLNNEQFF
TRBJ1-1 | large | - | TRBV2 | TGTGCCAGCATCGCGCTTACGGGAGACTGGTCGCCGAACACTGAAGCTTTCTTT | CASIALTGDWSPNTEAFF
TRBJ2-3 | - | - | TRBV19 | TGTGCCAGTAGTATGCGGACGTTTTTAGATACGCAGTATTTT | CASSMRTFLDTQYF
TRBJ1-5 | - | - | TRBV18 | TGTGCCAGCTCACCACCGGGGCTTCAGCCCCAGCATTTT | CASSPPGLQPQHF
TRBJ2-7 | - | - | TRBV6-6 | TGTGCCAGCAGTTACAAGGCTGTTCCCCGGGGAGAGCAGTACTTC | CASSYKAVPRGEQYF
TRBJ2-7 | - | - | TRBV4-1 | TGCGCCAGCAGCCAAGTCTCCGGGACAATCCGCGAGCAGTACTTC | CASSQVSGTIREQYF
TRBJ2-5 | - | - | TRBV29-1 | TGCAGCGTTGGAGGCGGCCAAGAGACCCAGTACTTC | CSVGGGQETQYF
TRBJ2-3 | - | - | TRBV5-1 | TGCGCCAGCAGCTTGGCCGCGAAGCTCACAGATACGCAGTATTTT | CASSLAAKLTDTQYF
TRBJ2-7 | few | - | TRBV19 | TGTGCCAGTAGTATATCGGGGTTTGTTTACGAGCAGTACTTC | CASSISGFVYEQYF
TRBJ1-1 | - | - | TRBV11-2 | TGTGCCAGCAGCTATCCCCCTCGGGGCAGGGGAGGCACTGAAGCTTTCTTT | CASSYPPRGRGGTEAFF
TRBJ1-1 | - | - | TRBV14 | TGTGCCAGCAGCCCCACGAGCGGGCTAGAAGGTAGCACTGAAGCTTTCTTT | CASSPTSGLEGSTEAFF
TRBJ2-7 | few | TRBD2 | TRBV28 | TGTGCCAGCAGTCCACATGCCGGGACTAGGAGCGAGCAGTACTTC | CASSPHAGTRSEQYF
TRBJ2-5 | few | TRBD2 | TRBV5-1 | TGCGCCAGCAGCTCGACTAGCGGGGGACAAGAGACCCAGTACTTC | CASSSTSGGQETQYF
TRBJ1-1 | few | TRBD1 | TRBV25-1 | TGTGCCAGCAGTGAAAGGGTTTCCGGGACAGGGATGTCTGAAGCTTTCTTT | CASSERVSGTGMSEAFF
TRBJ2-1 | - | - | TRBV19 | TGTGCCAGTAGTACATCGGGGGATGAGCAGTTCTTC | CASSTSGDEQFF
TRBJ2-7 | few | TRBD1 | TRBV4-2 | TGTGCCAGCAGCCAAGATAGGGGACAGGGGGTACGGGGCGAGCAGTACTTC | CASSQDRGQGVRGEQYF
TRBJ1-5 | - | TRBD1 | TRBV28 | TGTGCCAGCAGTTATCCTAGGGGGACAGGTTACCAGCCCCAGCATTTT | CASSYPRGTGYQPQHF
TRBJ2-1 | - | - | TRBV7-8 | TGTGCCAGCAGCTTCTCGTCCTACAATGAGCAGTTCTTC | CASSFSSYNEQFF
TRBJ2-5 | - | - | TRBV15 | TGTGCCACCAGCAGAGTTACAGGAGGGGAGCAGTACTTC | CATSRVTGGEQYF
TRBJ2-1 | - | - | TRBV7-2 | TGTGCCAGCAGCCCCGGATTCCACGGGAATGAGCAGTTCTTC | CASSPGFHGNEQFF
TRBJ2-5 | - | - | TRBV14 | TGTGCCAGCAGCCGGGCGTGGAGCGAGCGCAGGCAACGGGAGACCCAGTACTTC | CASSRAWSERRQRETQYF
TRBJ2-7 | - | - | TRBV28 | TGTGCCAGCAGCCGGGACGTCCCCTACGAGCAGTACTTC | CASSRDVPYEQYF
TRBJ2-7 | - | TRBD2 | TRBV4-2 | TGTGCCAGCAGCCAAGACTGGACTAGCGGGGACTACGAGCAGTACTTC | CASSQDWTSGDYEQYF
TRBJ1-5 | - | - | TRBV2 | TGTGCCAGCAGTGAGAACAGGAGATATAGCAATCAGCCCCAGCATTTT | CASSENRRYSNQPQHF
TRBJ2-5 | - | - | TRBV7-6 | TGTGCCAGCAGCCCCCGAATCCTCGGGGGACGGGGGGAGACCCAGTACTTC | CASSPRILGGRGETQYF
TRBJ2-7 | medium-sized | TRBD2 | TRBV25-1 | TGTGCCAGCAGTGAATCCGGCCTAGCGGGGTTCTCCTACGAGCAGTACTTC | CASSESGLAGFSYEQYF
TRBJ1-2 | - | - | TRBV9 | TGTGCCAGCAGCGTAGCTACGGAGGGAGTAAATGGCTACACCTTC | CASSVATEGVNGYTF
TRBJ2-7 | few | - | TRBV2 | TGTGCCAGCAGTGACCGGTCCACCATACTCGAGCAGTACTTC | CASSDRSTILEQYF
TRBJ2-1 | - | - | TRBV5-1 | TGCGCCAGCAGCTTGGCCCAGGGCCCCCTCGTCGATGAGCAGTTCTTC | CASSLAQGPLVDEQFF
TRBJ1-1 | - | - | TRBV4-1 | TGCGCCAGCAGCTCTTTAAAGGACAGTAACACTGAAGCTTTCTTT | CASSSLKDSNTEAFF
TRBJ2-3 | - | TRBD2 | TRBV4-1 | TGCGCCAGCAGCCAACCCTTTAGCGGGAGCACAGATACGCAGTATTTT | CASSQPFSGSTDTQYF
TRBJ2-1 | - | - | TRBV10-1 | TGCGCCAGCAGTGACGCAAATGAGCAGTTCTTC | CASSDANEQFF
TRBJ2-7 | - | - | TRBV7-2 | TGTGCCAGCAGCTTGGAGGGGGCGCTTGAGCAGTACTTC | CASSLEGALEQYF
TRBJ2-5 | - | - | TRBV14 | TGTGCCAGCAGCCCCCCTCGAACCTCACTGCAAGAGACCCAGTACTTC | CASSPPRTSLQETQYF